Listed here are 15 T cell receptor beta chains from one sample, sequenced in a study of human T cells and chemical hapten exposure. Stated time point: patch test 3, about 24 weeks after DPC sensitization. As to treatment: therapeutic diphenylcyclopropenone sensitization with weekly scalp DPC. TCRdb recomputed calls from the RACE reads with MiXCR, one row per CDR3 protein. The repertoire holds 99,000 or so distinct CDR3 sequences, with 34% as singletons. The specimen comprised whole blood, sampled in connection with sensitization to the hapten diphenylcyclopropenone (DPC). Receptors were obtained from a man between 35 and 55 years old with alopecia areata. Some clones in this sample may be carry-over from other donors' samples.

The chain joins TRBV18 to TRBJ1-4; the D is unclear. The germline V gene encodes CDR1 KGHSH and CDR2 LQKENI. V lost 5 bases and J 4 bases, leaving 14 bases between the germline ends. CDR3 length equals 15 residues. CDR3 in DNA: TGTGCCAGCTCAGAGGACGCGAGGAATAATGAAAAACTGTTTTTT. Protein sequence: CASSEDARNNEKLFF.

This clonotype was picked up one time. The rearrangement uses TRBV29-1 and TRBJ2-1; 12 bases align to TRBD2. The junction had 8 bases not matched to a gene; V was cut back by 4 bases and J by 4 bases. The germline gives CDR1 SQVTM, CDR2 ANQGSEA. The length of the CDR3 is 16 residues. This chain's CDR3 is CSVATTSGRKYNEQFF. The CDR3 coding sequence is TGCAGCGTTGCTACGACTAGCGGGAGAAAATACAATGAGCAGTTCTTC.

CDR3: CASSQDTWRALITSTDTQYF. The CDR3 DNA sequence: TGCGCCAGCAGCCAAGACACCTGGAGGGCCTTGATAACTAGCACAGATACGCAGTATTTT. V usage is TRBV4-3 and J usage is TRBJ2-3; D perhaps matches TRBD2 (6 bases). With 0 bases removed from V and 0 bases from J, the gap between germline ends came to 22 bases. CDR3 size: 20 residues. Germline V gene data show CDR1 as LGHNA and CDR2 as YSLEER.

This clonotype was observed a few times. The V call is TRBV20-1, the J call TRBJ2-7; weak D call: TRBD2 (6 bases). V was trimmed by 1 base and J by 5 bases, leaving 9 bases between them. Germline-derived CDR1 and CDR2 are DFQATT and SNEGSKA (reference sequence). This CDR3 region has 12 residues. The CDR3, as DNA: TGCAGTGCTAGAGCCTCGGGGGACGAGCAGTACTTC. Protein product: CSARASGDEQYF.

This clonotype turned up a few times. This chain's CDR3 is CASSPHGQGGGYTF. The CDR3 DNA sequence: TGTGCCAGCAGTCCACACGGACAGGGGGGCGGCTACACCTTC. The rearrangement joins TRBV12-3 or TRBV12-4 to TRBJ1-2, with 10 bases identical to TRBD1. This CDR3 spans 14 amino acids. Trimming at V came to 5 bases and at J to 8 bases, leaving 8 bases not matched to a gene.

The chain joins TRBV29-1 to TRBJ2-7; TRBD2 matches at 11 bases. The germline gives CDR1 SQVTM, CDR2 ANQGSEA. The CDR3 length is 13 residues. Unmatched junction bases numbered 5, after V lost 7 bases and J lost 3 bases. In DNA, the CDR3 is TGCAGCGCCACCGGGACTAGCGGCTACGAGCAGTACTTC. Translation: CSATGTSGYEQYF.

The chain recombines TRBV5-1 with TRBJ1-4; D remains ambiguous. Between the trimmed V and J ends, which lost 1 base and 0 bases, there was a span of 7 bases. This CDR3 has 15 residues. The germline V gene encodes CDR1 SGHRS and CDR2 YFSETQ. CDR3 nucleotides: TGCGCCAGCAGCTTGTCCGCCGCAACTAATGAAAAACTGTTTTTT. This gives the protein CASSLSAATNEKLFF.

There are a few counts of this clonotype. The genes are TRBV28 and TRBJ2-7, with D possibly matching TRBD1 (5 bases). There are 11 residues in the CDR3. Per the germline V gene, CDR1 is MDHEN and CDR2 is SYDVKM. CDR3: CASSSGLDTNV. CDR3 nucleotide sequence: TGTGCCAGCAGTTCTGGTTTGGACACCAACGTC.

There are a few counts of this clonotype. The V and J genes are TRBV7-2 and TRBJ1-1; D uncertain. Germline CDR1 is SGHTA and CDR2 is FQGNSA. The CDR3 loop spans 14 amino acids. The ends were cut back, 1 base at V and 1 base at J, with 7 bases in the middle. The CDR3 protein is CASSLGGQNTEAFF. The CDR3 DNA is TGTGCCAGCAGCTTAGGCGGGCAGAACACTGAAGCTTTCTTT.

V usage is TRBV6-2 or TRBV6-3 and J usage is TRBJ1-1; D is uncertain. Germline lookup yields CDR1 MNHEY and CDR2 SVGEGT. The CDR3 sequence is 11 residues long. Trimming took off 2 bases at V and 4 bases at J, with 2 bases between the two ends. CDR3 in DNA: TGTGCCAGCAGTTACGCCACTGAAGCTTTCTTT. This gives the protein CASSYATEAFF.

This chain links TRBV5-1 with TRBJ2-1; TRBD2 agrees at 14 bases. The CDR3 spans 17 residues. The ends lost 3 bases at V and 6 bases at J; junction bases unmatched: 8. Germline V lookup: CDR1 SGHRS, CDR2 YFSETQ. The chain's CDR3 is CASSSTSGRAGVNEQFF. The CDR3 DNA follows: TGCGCCAGCAGCTCGACTAGCGGGAGGGCCGGGGTCAATGAGCAGTTCTTC.

This chain connects TRBV2 to TRBJ2-5; 14 bases fit TRBD2. J gave up 1 base and V 7 bases, and 2 bases lay outside the gene matches. The CDR3 sequence is 15 residues long. CDR1 and CDR2 (germline): SNHLY, FYNNEI. CDR3 protein: CASKGLAGGQETQYF. The DNA of the CDR3 is TGTGCCAGCAAAGGACTAGCGGGAGGCCAAGAGACCCAGTACTTC.

J is TRBJ2-2 and V is TRBV30; unclear D gene. Germline V CDR1 and CDR2: GTSNPN, SVGIG (reference sequence). The V end was cut by 2 bases, the J end by 2 bases, with 3 bases between. The CDR3 runs 12 residues. CDR3 in amino acids: CAWSSNTGELFF. In DNA form, the CDR3 reads TGTGCCTGGAGTTCCAACACCGGGGAGCTGTTTTTT.

This clonotype was observed a handful of times. The chain has TRBV28 and TRBJ1-3, with TRBD1 matching over 7 bases. CDR3 length: 13 amino acids. Germline CDR1 MDHEN, CDR2 SYDVKM. V shed 6 bases and J 3 bases; nucleotides not matched to a gene: 2. The CDR3 loop reads CASSRDSGNTIYF. CDR3 nucleotides: TGTGCCAGCAGCCGGGACAGTGGAAACACCATATATTTT. Looking up the rest from reference TRBV28 and TRBJ1-3 gives the full variable domain: DVKVTQSSRYLVKRTGEKVFLECVQDMDHENMFWYRQDPGLGLRLIYFSYDVKMKEKGDIPEGYSVSREKKERFSLILESASTNQTSMYLCASSRDSGNTIYFGEGSWLTVV.

CDR3 bases: TGTGCCAGCAGTTTCGCCGTAACTAATGAAAAACTGTTTTTT. It yields the protein CASSFAVTNEKLFF. This chain uses TRBV6-5 with TRBJ1-4; D unresolved. The CDR3 totals 14 residues. Germline V lookup: CDR1 MNHEY, CDR2 SVGAGI. The V gene lost 4 bases and the J gene lost 1 base, with 7 bases spanning the gap.